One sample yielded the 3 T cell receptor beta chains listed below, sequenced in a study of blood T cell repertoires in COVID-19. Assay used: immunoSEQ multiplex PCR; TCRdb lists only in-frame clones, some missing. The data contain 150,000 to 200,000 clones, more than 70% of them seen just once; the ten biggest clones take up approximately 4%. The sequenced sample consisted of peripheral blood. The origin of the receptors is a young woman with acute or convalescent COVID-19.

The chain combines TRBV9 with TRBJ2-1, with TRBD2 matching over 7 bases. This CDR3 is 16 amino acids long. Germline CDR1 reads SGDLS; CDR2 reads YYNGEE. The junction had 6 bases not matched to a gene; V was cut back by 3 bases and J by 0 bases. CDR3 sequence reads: CASSAHGGSSYNEQFF. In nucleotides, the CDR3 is TGTGCCAGCAGCGCCCATGGCGGGAGCTCCTACAATGAGCAGTTCTTC.

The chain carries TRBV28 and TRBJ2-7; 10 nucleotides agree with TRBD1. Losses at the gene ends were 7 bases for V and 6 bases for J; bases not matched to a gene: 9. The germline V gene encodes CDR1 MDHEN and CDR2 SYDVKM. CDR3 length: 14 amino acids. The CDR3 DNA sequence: TGTGCCAGCACCCCGACAGGGGGCCCGGTCGAGCAGTACTTC. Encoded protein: CASTPTGGPVEQYF.

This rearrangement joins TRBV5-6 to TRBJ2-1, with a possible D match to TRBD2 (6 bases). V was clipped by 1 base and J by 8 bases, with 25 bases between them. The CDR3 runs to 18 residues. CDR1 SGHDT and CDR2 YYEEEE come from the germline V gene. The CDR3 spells CASSLWQGKVGGNYEQFF. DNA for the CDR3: TGTGCCAGCAGCTTGTGGCAGGGTAAGGTCGGGGGAAACTATGAGCAGTTCTTC.